This T cell receptor beta chain was sequenced during a study of CD8+CD57+ T cells in acquired aplastic anemia. For the study at large: CD4+ and CD8+ cells, once sorted, gave DNA averaging roughly 3 ug.

This clonotype was picked up many times. Its target is not known. Profiling of TCR beta VDJ combinations and CDR3 sequences used genomic DNA as template. Using its own MiXCR run on the reads, TCRdb lists one record per CDR3 protein. The sample yields around 290,000 distinct CDR3 sequences, under 65% seen once. By flow cytometry, patients selected for sequencing had shown an expansion of CD8+CD57+ cells. Everyone among the patients had severe acquired aplastic anemia. Study conclusions and caveats: CD8+ Simpson's diversity showed no significant patient-control difference. Shared by patients and controls, almost 30 CD8+ CDR3s were abundant in patients.

Sequencing input: sorted CD4+, CD8+, or CD8+CD57+ T cells (not recorded which) from PBMCs. The sequence was obtained from a human donor with aplastic anemia.

In nucleotides, the CDR3 is TGCAGTGCTAGATTAACAGGACGGGAGACCCAGTACTTC. Protein: CSARLTGRETQYF. The chain joins TRBV20-1 to TRBJ2-5; tentatively, D is TRBD1 (5 bases). The CDR3 totals 13 residues. In germline, CDR1 is DFQATT, CDR2 SNEGSKA (reference sequence). Between the trimmed V and J ends, which lost 2 bases and 5 bases, there was a span of 12 bases.